This TCR beta chain emerged from a study of metastatic and nonmetastatic thyroid tumors. In this sample, this clone turned up a few times. Until they underwent thyroid surgery, no patient had received any treatment. TCRdb re-clonotyped the PCR reads via MiXCR. This repertoire shows fewer than 35,000 clones, 10% to 11% found once; its top ten account for about a sixth. With V trimmed by 5 bases and J by 2 bases, 7 bases remained unmatched. CDR1 and CDR2 from the germline V gene are MNHNS and SASEGT. This CDR3 spans 16 amino acids. The sample was blood. The gene calls are TRBV6-1 and TRBJ1-5, with TRBD1 identical over 9 bases. The clonotype was recovered from a female donor with papillary thyroid cancer or a benign thyroid nodule (not recorded which). Some clones in this sample may be carry-over from other donors' samples. Written as DNA, the CDR3 is TGTGCCAGCAGTCGGACAGGGGTTCCGGGCAATCAGCCCCAGCATTTT. Its protein product is CASSRTGVPGNQPQHF.